This TCR beta chain appears in the sequencing data of a study of T cells after yellow fever vaccination. The germline V and J ends were trimmed by 4 bases and 6 bases, with 15 bases remaining between them. The length of the CDR3 is 14 residues. Germline V CDR1 and CDR2: MGHRA, YSYEKL. TCRdb itself ran the 5' RACE reads through MiXCR, one entry per CDR3 protein. The sample shows over 65,000 distinct CDR3 sequences, about an eighth of them seen only once. The V and J genes are TRBV4-1 and TRBJ1-1; D possibly corresponds to TRBD1 (6 bases). This receptor was taken from a young man who received the YFV17D yellow fever vaccine. The material sequenced was CD8+ T cells not binding an NS4B(214-222) dextramer, sorted from PBMCs, taken 21 days after the first yellow fever vaccination. DNA of the CDR3: TGCGCCAGCAGCCTCCCACGGGGGCGTCCTGAAGCTTTCTTT. Translated: CASSLPRGRPEAFF.